This T cell receptor (beta chain) was sequenced in a study of blood T cell repertoires in COVID-19 (dated by TCRdb to the early 2020s). Regarding the study in general: Collaborator samples came from the United States, Italy and Spain and covered acute and convalescent phases of COVID-19. A freely available public database, intended as a resource for researchers studying the immune response to SARS-CoV-2, is where the repertoires were released. Deeply sampled blood TCRbeta repertoires from subjects exposed to, actively infected with, or recovered from COVID-19 were included in the dataset. The sample metadata nearly always contained a de-identified subject ID, COVID-19 status, age in years and sex. The samples were drawn from the first 160 participants of the ongoing ImmuneRACE study and from 1,200 or so subjects provided by 6 global collaborators. Where available, HLA class I and class II types were taken from metadata supplied by the sample provider and were not determined by assay-based typing. The prospective study material was composed of cDNA or gDNA derived from T cells, B-cell-depleted T cells, or PBMCs. Broader findings and caveats from the paper: The quantity of clinical and demographic metadata differed by source and by participant and was supplied without curation.

Reading the germline V gene gives CDR1 SGHTA and CDR2 FQGNSA. The CDR3 holds 13 amino acids from the cysteine to the phenylalanine. Only CDR3 DNA remains: 39 bases, in frame from the first base. The trim is 0 bases for V and 5 bases for J, with a gap of 6 bases between the germline ends. This clone has just one count. The antigen this receptor binds is unknown. No per-base quality is available; no much larger clone lies one base away. TCRbeta CDR3 regions were amplified from genomic DNA by means of the immunoSEQ Assay, a bias-controlled multiplex PCR. Per the authors' processing: The number of nucleated cells in each sample was estimated by amplification of reference gene primers within the assay. To quantify the absolute abundance of each unique TCRbeta CDR3 rearrangement, sequence reads were collapsed and filtered. Productive Simpson clonality was computed per sample as the square root of Simpson's diversity index over productive rearrangements. As stored in TCRdb, this immuneACCESS dataset retains in-frame rearrangements with V and J assigned. A fraction of the clones does not appear; measured against another copy, unresolved V genes explain less than half of the discrepancy, and the remainder lacks a known reason. D and trimming were read from the DNA, whereas the V and J calls and clone size are those reported in that table. This sample is represented by roughly 400,000 clones; approximately 89% of them were singletons. The top ten hold 2.3% of the sample.

One collaborating source in Seattle enrolled patients while the patients were actively infected and followed the patients over time throughout the course of disease. Each collaborating institution followed its own protocols to collect whole blood in K2EDTA tubes. For TCRbeta analysis, collaborator samples were shipped as frozen whole blood, as isolated PBMCs, or as DNA extracted from either sample type. The material sequenced was peripheral blood. This chain is built from TRBV7-2 and TRBJ2-3, with no confidently assigned D gene. This TCR came from a woman aged 60 to 75 with COVID-19, enrolled during active disease. The CDR3 protein: CASSLARKDTQYF. At the DNA level, the sequence is TGTGCCAGCAGCTTAGCGCGGAAAGATACGCAGTATTTT. With the portions outside the CDR3 filled from the reference TRBV7-2 and TRBJ2-3 genes, the complete variable region becomes GAGVSQSPSNKVTEKGKDVELRCDPISGHTALYWYRQSLGQGLEFLIYFQGNSAPDKSGLPSDRFSAERTGGSVSTLTIQRTQQEDSAVYLCASSLARKDTQYFGPGTRLTVL.